The TCR beta chain described here comes from a study of blood T cell repertoires in COVID-19. Background on the study: Acute and convalescent COVID-19 samples came from the United States, Italy and Spain. PBMCs, B-cell-depleted T cells, or T cells were the source of the cDNA or gDNA that made up the material.

The CDR3 length is 16 residues. Original processing notes: Counts of nucleated cells, estimated from reference gene primer amplification, were obtained. The data were produced by immunoSEQ multiplex PCR, yet TCRdb's version contains in-frame clones alone and is incomplete. The V and J calls and clone size are taken from that table; D and trimming were inferred from the DNA. The sample lists more than 85,000 clones, roughly 80% occurring once. The chain carries TRBV21-1 and TRBJ2-6; TRBD1, as called in the table, went unchecked against the DNA. TRBV21-1 is a pseudogene. This clonotype was obtained from a human donor in a cohort sampled during active COVID-19. Sequencing was performed on peripheral blood. DNA of the CDR3: TGTGCCAGCAGCAAAGAGGGGGCCACTGGGGCCAACGTCCTGACTTTC. Protein: CASSKEGATGANVLTF.